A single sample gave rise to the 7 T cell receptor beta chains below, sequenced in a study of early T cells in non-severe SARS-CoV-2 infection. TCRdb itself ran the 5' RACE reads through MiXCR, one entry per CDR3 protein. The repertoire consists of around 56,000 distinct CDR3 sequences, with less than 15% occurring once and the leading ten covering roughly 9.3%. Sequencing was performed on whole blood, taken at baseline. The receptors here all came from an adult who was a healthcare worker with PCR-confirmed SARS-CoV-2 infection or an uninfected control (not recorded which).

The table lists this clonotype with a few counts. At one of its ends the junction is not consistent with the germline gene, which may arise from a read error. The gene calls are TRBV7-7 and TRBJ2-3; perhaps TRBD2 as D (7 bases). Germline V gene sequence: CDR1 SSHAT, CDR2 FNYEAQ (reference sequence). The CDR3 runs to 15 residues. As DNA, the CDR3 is TGTGCTAGCAGCCTGGGGGGGGCGAGCACAGATACGCAGTATTTT. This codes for CASSLGGASTDTQYF.

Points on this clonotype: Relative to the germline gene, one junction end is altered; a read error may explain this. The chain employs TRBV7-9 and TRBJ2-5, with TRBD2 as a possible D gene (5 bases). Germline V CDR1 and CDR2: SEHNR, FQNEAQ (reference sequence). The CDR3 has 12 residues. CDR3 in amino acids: CASSLDSHVHGF. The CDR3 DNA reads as TGTGCCAGCAGCTTGGACTCCCACGTCCATGGTTTC.

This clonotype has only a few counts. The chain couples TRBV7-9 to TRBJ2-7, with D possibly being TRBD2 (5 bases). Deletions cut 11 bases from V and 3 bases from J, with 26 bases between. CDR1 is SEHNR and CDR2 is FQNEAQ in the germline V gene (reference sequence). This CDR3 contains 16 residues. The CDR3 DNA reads TGTGCCGTCGGGGTCCCCTCCGGTAGGGCCCTCTACGAGCAGTACTTC. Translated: CAVGVPSGRALYEQYF.

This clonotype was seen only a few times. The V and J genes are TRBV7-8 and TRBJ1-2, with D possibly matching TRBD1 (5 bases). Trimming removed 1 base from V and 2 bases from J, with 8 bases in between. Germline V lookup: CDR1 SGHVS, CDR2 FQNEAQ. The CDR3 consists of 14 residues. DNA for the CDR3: TGTGCCAGCAGCTTAGAGAGGGGAAACTATGGCTACACCTTC. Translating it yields CASSLERGNYGYTF.

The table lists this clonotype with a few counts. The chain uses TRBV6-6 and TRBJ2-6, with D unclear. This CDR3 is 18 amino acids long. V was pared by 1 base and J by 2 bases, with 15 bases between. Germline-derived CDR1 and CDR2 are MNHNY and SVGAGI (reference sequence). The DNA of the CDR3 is TGTGCCAGCAGTTACTTCGGCTCCTTCCGTGCTGGGGCCAACGTCCTGACTTTC. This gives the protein CASSYFGSFRAGANVLTF.

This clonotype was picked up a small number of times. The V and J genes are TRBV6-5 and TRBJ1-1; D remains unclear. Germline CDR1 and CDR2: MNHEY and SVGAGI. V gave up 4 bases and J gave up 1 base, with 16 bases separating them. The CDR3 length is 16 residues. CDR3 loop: CASSWDLRRSNTEAFF. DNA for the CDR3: TGTGCCAGCAGTTGGGATTTGAGACGGTCGAACACTGAAGCTTTCTTT.

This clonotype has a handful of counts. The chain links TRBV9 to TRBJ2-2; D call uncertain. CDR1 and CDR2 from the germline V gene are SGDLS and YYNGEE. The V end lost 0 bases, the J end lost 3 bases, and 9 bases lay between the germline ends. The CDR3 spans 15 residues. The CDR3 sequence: CASSVDVDDTGELFF. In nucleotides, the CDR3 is TGTGCCAGCAGCGTAGACGTGGACGACACCGGGGAGCTGTTTTTT.